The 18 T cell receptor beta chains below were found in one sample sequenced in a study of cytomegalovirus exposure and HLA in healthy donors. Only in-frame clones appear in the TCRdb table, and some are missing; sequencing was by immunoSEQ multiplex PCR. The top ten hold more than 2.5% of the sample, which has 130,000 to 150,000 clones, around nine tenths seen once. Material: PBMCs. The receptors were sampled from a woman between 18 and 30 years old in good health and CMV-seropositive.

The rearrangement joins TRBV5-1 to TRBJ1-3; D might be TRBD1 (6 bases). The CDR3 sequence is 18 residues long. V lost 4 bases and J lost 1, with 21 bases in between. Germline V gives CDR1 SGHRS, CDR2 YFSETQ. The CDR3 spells CASSRRTAERASGNTIYF. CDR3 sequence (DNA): TGCGCCAGCAGCCGGAGGACAGCCGAGAGAGCTTCTGGAAACACCATATATTTT.

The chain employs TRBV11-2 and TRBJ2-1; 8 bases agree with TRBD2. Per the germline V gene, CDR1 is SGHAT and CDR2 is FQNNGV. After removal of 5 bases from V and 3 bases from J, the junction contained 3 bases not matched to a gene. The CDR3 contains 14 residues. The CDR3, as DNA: TGTGCCAGCAGCCAAAGCGGGGGCTACAATGAGCAGTTCTTC. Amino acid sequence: CASSQSGGYNEQFF.

The CDR3 region is CASSLSRAGGINTQYF. As DNA, the CDR3 is TGTGCCAGCAGCTTATCTCGCGCGGGAGGGATAAATACGCAGTATTTT. The gene calls are TRBV11-2 and TRBJ2-3; 9 bases line up with TRBD2. CDR1 is SGHAT and CDR2 is FQNNGV in the germline V gene. J was trimmed by 7 bases and V by 2 bases; bases with no gene match: 10. The CDR3 sequence is 16 residues long.

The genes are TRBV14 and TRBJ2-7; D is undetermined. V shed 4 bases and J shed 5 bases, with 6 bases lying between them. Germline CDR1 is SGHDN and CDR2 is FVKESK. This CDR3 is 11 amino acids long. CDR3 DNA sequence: TGTGCCAGCAGCCTCGAGGACGAGCAGTACTTC. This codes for CASSLEDEQYF.

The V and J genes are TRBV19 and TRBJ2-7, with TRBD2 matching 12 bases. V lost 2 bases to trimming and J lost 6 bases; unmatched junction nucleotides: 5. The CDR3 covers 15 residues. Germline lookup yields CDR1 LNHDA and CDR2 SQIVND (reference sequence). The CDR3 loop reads CASSIRGTSGREQYF. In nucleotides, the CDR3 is TGTGCCAGTAGTATACGAGGGACTAGCGGGCGCGAGCAGTACTTC.

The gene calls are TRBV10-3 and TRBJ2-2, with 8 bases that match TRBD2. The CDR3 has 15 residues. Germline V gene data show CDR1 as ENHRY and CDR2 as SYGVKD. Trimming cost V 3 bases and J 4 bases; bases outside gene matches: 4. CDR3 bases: TGTGCCATCAGTGATTCCACTAGCGGCACCGGGGAGCTGTTTTTT. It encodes CAISDSTSGTGELFF.

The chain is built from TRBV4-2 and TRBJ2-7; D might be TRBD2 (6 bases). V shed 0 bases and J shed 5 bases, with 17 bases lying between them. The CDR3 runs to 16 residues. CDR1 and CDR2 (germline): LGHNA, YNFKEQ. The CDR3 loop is CASSQDIRRDFNEQYF. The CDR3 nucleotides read TGTGCCAGCAGCCAAGATATACGGCGGGACTTTAACGAGCAGTACTTC.

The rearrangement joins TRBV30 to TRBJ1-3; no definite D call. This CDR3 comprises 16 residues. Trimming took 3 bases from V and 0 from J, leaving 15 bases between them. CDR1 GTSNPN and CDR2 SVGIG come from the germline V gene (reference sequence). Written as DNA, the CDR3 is TGTGCCTGGAGCCGAATGTTTATAGACTCTGGAAACACCATATATTTT. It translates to CAWSRMFIDSGNTIYF. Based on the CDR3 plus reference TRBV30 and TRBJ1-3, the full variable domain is SQTIHQWPATLVQPVGSPLSLECTVEGTSNPNLYWYRQAAGRGLQLLFYSVGIGQISSEVPQNLSASRPQDRQFILSSKKLLLSDSGFYLCAWSRMFIDSGNTIYFGEGSWLTVV.

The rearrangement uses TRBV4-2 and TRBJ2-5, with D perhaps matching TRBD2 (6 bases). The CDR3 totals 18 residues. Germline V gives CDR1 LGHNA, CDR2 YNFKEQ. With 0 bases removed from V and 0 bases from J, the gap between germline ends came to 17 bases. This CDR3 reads CASSQDGGWEAHQETQYF. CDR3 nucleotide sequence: TGTGCCAGCAGCCAAGATGGAGGGTGGGAGGCCCACCAAGAGACCCAGTACTTC.

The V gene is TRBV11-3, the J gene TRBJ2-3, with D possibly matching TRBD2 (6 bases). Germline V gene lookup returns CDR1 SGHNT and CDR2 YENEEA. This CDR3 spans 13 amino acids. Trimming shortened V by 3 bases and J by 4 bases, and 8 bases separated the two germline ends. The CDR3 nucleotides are TGTGCCAGCAGCTTTGGAGGGGCAGATACGCAGTATTTT. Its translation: CASSFGGADTQYF.

The CDR3, as DNA: TGTGCCAGCAGCTTATTTACAGAGTCTAACTATGGCTACACCTTC. Protein sequence: CASSLFTESNYGYTF. The chain recombines TRBV13 with TRBJ1-2; D ambiguous. Trimming removed 2 bases from V and 0 bases from J, with 10 bases in between. CDR3 size: 15 residues. Per the germline V gene, CDR1 is PRHDT and CDR2 is FYEKMQ (reference sequence). Supplemented by reference TRBV13 and TRBJ1-2, the full variable domain reads AAGVIQSPRHLIKEKRETATLKCYPIPRHDTVYWYQQGPGQDPQFLISFYEKMQSDKGSIPDRFSAQQFSDYHSELNMSSLELGDSALYFCASSLFTESNYGYTFGSGTRLTVV.

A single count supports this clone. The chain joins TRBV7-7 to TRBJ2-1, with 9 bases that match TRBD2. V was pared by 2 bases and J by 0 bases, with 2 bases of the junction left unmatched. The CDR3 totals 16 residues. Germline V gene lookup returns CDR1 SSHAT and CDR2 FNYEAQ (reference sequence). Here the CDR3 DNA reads TGTGCCAGCAGCTTACGTAGCGGGAGCTCCTACAATGAGCAGTTCTTC. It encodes CASSLRSGSSYNEQFF.

CDR3 protein: CASSLGLGAGELFF. CDR3 coding DNA: TGTGCCAGCAGTTTAGGGCTCGGGGCCGGGGAGCTGTTTTTT. The rearrangement links TRBV6-5 to TRBJ2-2; D possibly corresponds to TRBD2 (5 bases). Germline CDR1 MNHEY, CDR2 SVGAGI. CDR3 length equals 14 residues. V lost 4 bases and J lost 6, with 12 bases in between.

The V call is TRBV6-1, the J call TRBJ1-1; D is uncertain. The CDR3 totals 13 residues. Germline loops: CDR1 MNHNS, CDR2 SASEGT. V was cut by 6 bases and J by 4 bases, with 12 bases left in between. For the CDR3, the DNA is TGTGCCAGCAGCCCAGATCGGGGCACTGAAGCTTTCTTT. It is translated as CASSPDRGTEAFF.

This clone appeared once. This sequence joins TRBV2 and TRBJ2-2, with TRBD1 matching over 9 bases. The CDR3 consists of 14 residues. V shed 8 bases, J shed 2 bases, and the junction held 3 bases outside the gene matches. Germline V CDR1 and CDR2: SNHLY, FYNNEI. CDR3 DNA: TGTGCCAGCGGGGGACAGGGTAACACCGGGGAGCTGTTTTTT. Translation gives CASGGQGNTGELFF. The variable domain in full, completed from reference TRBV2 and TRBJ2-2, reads EPEVTQTPSHQVTQMGQEVILRCVPISNHLYFYWYRQILGQKVEFLVSFYNNEISEKSEIFDDQFSVERPDGSNFTLKIRSTKLEDSAMYFCASGGQGNTGELFFGEGSRLTVL.

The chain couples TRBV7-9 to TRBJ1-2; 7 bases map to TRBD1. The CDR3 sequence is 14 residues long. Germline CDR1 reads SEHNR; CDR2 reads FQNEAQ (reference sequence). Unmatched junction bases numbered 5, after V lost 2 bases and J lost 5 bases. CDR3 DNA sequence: TGTGCCAGCAGCTTATCGCTGACAGGGTATGGCTACACCTTC. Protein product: CASSLSLTGYGYTF.

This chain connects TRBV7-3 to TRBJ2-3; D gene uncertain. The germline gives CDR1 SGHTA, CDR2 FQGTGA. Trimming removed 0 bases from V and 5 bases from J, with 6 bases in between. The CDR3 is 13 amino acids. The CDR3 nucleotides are TGTGCCAGCAGCTTAACCATAGTAGATACGCAGTATTTT. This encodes CASSLTIVDTQYF.

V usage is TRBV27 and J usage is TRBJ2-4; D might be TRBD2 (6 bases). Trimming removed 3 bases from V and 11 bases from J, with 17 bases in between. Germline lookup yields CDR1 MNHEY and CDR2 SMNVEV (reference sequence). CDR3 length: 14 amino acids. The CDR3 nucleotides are TGTGCCAGCAGTTTGTTAGCGTATGGAGGGGTTCAGTACTTC. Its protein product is CASSLLAYGGVQYF.